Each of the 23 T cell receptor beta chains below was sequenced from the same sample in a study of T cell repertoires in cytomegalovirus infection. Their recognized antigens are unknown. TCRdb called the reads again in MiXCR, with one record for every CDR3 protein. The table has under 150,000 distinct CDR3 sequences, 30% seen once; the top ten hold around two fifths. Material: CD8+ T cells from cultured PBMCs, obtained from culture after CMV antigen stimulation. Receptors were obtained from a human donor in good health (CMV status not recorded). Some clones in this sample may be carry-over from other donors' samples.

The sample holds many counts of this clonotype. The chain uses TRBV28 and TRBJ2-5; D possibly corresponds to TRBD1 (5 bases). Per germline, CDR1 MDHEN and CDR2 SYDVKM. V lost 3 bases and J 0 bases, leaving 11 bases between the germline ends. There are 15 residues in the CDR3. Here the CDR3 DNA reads TGTGCCAGCAGTTTCCAGGGAAGGAACCAAGAGACCCAGTACTTC. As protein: CASSFQGRNQETQYF.

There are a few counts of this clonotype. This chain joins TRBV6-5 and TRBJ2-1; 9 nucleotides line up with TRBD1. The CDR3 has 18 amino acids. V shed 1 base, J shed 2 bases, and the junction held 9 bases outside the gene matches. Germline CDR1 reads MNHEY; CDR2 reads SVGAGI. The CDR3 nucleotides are TGTGCCAGCAGTTACTACCCTAGCCGGGACAGGGCCTACAATGAGCAGTTCTTC. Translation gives CASSYYPSRDRAYNEQFF.

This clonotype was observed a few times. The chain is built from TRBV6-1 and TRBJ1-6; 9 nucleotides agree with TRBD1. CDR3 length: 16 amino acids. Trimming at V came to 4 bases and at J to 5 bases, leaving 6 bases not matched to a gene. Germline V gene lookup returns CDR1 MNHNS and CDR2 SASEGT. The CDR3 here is CASSVWTGADNSPLHF. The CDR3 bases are TGTGCCAGCAGTGTCTGGACAGGGGCGGATAATTCACCCCTCCACTTT.

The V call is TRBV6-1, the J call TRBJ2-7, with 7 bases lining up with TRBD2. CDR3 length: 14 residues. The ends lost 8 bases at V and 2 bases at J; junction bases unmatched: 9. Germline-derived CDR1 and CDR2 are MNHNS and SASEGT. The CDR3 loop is CASRREAGTYEQYF. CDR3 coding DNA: TGTGCCAGCCGTCGGGAGGCAGGGACCTACGAGCAGTACTTC.

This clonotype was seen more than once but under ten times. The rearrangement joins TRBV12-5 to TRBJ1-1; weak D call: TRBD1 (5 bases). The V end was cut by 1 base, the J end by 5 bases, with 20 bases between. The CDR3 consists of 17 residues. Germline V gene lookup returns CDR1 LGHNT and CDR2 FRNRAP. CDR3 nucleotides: TGTGCTAGTGGTTTGGCCCTCTCCCCGCAGGCAGGGACTGAAGCTTTCTTT. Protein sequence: CASGLALSPQAGTEAFF.

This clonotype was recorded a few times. CDR3 coding DNA: TGTGCCAGCAGTGATAGGCGGGGGGGCTCCTACAATGAGCAGTTCTTC. It encodes CASSDRRGGSYNEQFF. J is TRBJ2-1 and V is TRBV6-1; 9 bases are shared with TRBD2. CDR1 is MNHNS, CDR2 SASEGT, per germline. After removal of 3 bases from V and 0 bases from J, the junction contained 3 bases not matched to a gene. This CDR3 contains 16 residues.

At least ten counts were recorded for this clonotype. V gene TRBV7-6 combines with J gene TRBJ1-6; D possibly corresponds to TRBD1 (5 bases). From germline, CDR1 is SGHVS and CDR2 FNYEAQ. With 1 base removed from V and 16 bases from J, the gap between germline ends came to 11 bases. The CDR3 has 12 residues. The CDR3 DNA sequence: TGTGCCAGCAGCTTAGAACGAGGGACTCTCCACTTT. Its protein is CASSLERGTLHF.

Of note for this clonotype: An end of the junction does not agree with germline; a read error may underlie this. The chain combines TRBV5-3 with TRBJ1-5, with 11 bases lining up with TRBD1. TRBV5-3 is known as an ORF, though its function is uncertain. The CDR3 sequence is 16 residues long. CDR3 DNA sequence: TGTGCCAGCAGCTGGACGGGACAGGGGGGCAATCAGCCCCAGCATTTT. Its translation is CASSWTGQGGNQPQHF.

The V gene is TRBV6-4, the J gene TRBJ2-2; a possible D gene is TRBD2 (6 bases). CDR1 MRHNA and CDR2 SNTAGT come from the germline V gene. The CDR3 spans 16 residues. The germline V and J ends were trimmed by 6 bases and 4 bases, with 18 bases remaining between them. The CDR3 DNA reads TGTGCCAGCAGCCCTAACTCACGGAGGGTCACCGGGGAGCTGTTTTTT. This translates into CASSPNSRRVTGELFF.

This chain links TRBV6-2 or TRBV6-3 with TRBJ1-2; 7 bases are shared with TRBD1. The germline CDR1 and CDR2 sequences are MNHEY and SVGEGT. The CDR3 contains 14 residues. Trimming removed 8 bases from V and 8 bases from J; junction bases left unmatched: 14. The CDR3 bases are TGTGCCAGCGAAGACAGGGCCCTTACAGGGGGCTACACCTTC. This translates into CASEDRALTGGYTF.

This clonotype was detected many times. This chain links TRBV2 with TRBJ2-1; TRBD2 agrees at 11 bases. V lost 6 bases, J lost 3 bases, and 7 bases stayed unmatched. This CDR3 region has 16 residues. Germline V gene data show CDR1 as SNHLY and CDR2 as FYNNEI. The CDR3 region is CASSPSSGGFYNEQFF. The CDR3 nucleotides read TGTGCCAGCAGCCCCTCTAGCGGGGGGTTCTACAATGAGCAGTTCTTC.

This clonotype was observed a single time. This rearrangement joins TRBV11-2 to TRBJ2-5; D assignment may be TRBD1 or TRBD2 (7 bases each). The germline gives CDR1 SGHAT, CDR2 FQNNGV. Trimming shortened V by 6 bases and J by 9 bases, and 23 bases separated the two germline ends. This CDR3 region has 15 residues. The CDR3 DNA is TGTGCCAGCAGTCAGGGGGGGGACAAGGTGCCGGCCCAGTACTTC. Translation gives CASSQGGDKVPAQYF. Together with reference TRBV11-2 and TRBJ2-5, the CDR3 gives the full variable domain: EAGVAQSPRYKIIEKRQSVAFWCNPISGHATLYWYQQILGQGPKLLIQFQNNGVVDDSQLPKDRFSAERLKGVDSTLKIQPAKLEDSAVYLCASSQGGDKVPAQYFGPGTRLLVL.

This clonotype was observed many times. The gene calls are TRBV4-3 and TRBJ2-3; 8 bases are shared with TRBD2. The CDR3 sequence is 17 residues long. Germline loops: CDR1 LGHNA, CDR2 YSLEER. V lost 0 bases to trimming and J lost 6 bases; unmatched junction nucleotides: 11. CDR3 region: CASSQEIWGLDADTQYF. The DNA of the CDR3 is TGCGCCAGCAGCCAAGAAATTTGGGGACTAGATGCCGATACGCAGTATTTT.

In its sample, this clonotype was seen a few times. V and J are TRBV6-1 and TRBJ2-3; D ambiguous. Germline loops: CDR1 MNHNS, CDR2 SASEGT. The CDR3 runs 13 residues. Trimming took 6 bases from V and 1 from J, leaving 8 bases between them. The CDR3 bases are TGTGCCAGCAGCGACCCGGGCACAGATACGCAGTATTTT. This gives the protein CASSDPGTDTQYF.

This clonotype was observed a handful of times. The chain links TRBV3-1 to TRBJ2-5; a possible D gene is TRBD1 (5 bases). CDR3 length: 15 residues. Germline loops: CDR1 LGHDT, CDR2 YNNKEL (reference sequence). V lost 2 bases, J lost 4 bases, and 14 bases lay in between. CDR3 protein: CASSQLSQGLETQYF. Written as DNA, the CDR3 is TGTGCCAGCAGCCAACTAAGTCAGGGATTAGAGACCCAGTACTTC.

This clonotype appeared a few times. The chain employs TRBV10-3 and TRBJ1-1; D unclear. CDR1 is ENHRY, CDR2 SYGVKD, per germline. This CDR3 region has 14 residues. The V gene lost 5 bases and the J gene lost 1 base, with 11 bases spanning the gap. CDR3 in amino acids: CAISTGPSNTEAFF. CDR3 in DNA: TGTGCCATCAGTACCGGGCCGTCGAACACTGAAGCTTTCTTT.

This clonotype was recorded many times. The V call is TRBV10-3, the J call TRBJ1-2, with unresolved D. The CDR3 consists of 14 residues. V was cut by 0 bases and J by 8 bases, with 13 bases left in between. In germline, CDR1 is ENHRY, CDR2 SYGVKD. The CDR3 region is CAISESALLEGYTF. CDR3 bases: TGTGCCATCAGTGAGTCAGCCCTCCTAGAGGGCTACACCTTC.

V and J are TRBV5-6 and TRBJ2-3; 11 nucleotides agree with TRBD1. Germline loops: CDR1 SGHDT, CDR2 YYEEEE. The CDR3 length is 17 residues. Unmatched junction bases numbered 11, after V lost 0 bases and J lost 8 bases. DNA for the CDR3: TGTGCCAGCAGCTTGGGCTCCGGGACAGGGACAGGGGGTACGCAGTATTTT. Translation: CASSLGSGTGTGGTQYF. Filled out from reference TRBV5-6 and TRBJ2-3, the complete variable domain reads DAGVTQSPTHLIKTRGQQVTLRCSPKSGHDTVSWYQQALGQGPQFIFQYYEEEERQRGNFPDRFSGHQFPNYSSELNVNALLLGDSALYLCASSLGSGTGTGGTQYFGPGTRLTVL.

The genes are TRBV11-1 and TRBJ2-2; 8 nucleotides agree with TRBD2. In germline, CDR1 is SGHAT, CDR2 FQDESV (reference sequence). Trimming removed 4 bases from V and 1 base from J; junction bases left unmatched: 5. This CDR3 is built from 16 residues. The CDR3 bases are TGTGCCAGCAGCTCTGGCGGGGGGCGGAACACCGGGGAGCTGTTTTTT. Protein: CASSSGGGRNTGELFF.

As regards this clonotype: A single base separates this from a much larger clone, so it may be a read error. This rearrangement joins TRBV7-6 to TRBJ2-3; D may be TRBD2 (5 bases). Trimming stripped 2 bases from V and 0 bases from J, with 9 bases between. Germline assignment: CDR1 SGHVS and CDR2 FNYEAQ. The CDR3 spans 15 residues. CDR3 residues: CASSLLTGSTDTQYF. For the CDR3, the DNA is TGTGCCAGCAGCTTACTAACGGGGAGCACAGATACGCAGTATTTT.

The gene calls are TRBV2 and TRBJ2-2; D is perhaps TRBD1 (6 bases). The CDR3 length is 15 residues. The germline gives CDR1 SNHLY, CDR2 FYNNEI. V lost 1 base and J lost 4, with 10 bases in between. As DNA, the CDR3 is TGTGCCAGCAGTGAAGGCAGGGGTCGCACCGGGGAGCTGTTTTTT. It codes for CASSEGRGRTGELFF.

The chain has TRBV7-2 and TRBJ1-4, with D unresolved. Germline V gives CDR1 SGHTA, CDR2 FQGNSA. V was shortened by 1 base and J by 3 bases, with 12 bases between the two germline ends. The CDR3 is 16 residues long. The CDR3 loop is CASSLGSGEANEKLFF. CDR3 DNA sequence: TGTGCCAGCAGCTTAGGGTCGGGAGAAGCTAATGAAAAACTGTTTTTT.

CDR3 loop: CASSIGLGTQYF. The DNA for the CDR3 is TGTGCCAGTAGTATTGGACTAGGAACGCAGTATTTT. V is TRBV19 and J is TRBJ2-3; 7 bases fit TRBD2. CDR1 and CDR2 (germline): LNHDA, SQIVND (reference sequence). This CDR3 region has 12 residues. The V and J ends lost 3 bases and 9 bases, in that order; junction bases with no gene match: 3.